The 32 T cell receptor beta chains listed next were all sequenced from one sample in a study of response to subunit inactivated influenza vaccine (dated by TCRdb to 2017 to 2018). Libraries were prepared through RT-PCR. TCRdb lists the instrument as Illumina HiSeq 2500. TCRdb ran its own pipeline on the public reads, namely fastp trimming at Q25 and MiXCR clone calling, and kept in-frame beta chains. Merged by CDR3 protein, the rows form single entries marked with the most common genes and DNA. Within this sample are just over 300,000 distinct CDR3 sequences, with roughly 22% of them counted one time only. The ten most abundant clones make up around 9.6% of the sample. Sequences were derived from PBMCs from blood, sampled less than 22 months after vaccination. The receptor set was obtained from a man aged 45 to 75 who received an inactivated influenza vaccine. Donor details come from another sample of the same person, matched by shared clones.

The chain is built from TRBV19 and TRBJ2-5; TRBD1 is a possible D gene (6 bases). Between the trimmed V and J ends, which lost 4 bases and 2 bases, there was a span of 8 bases. CDR3 length equals 13 residues. Germline CDR1 LNHDA, CDR2 SQIVND (reference sequence). The CDR3 sequence is CASSRTDQETQYF. CDR3 sequence (DNA): TGTGCCAGTAGTAGGACAGATCAAGAGACCCAGTACTTC.

This clonotype showed up just a few times. The chain couples TRBV18 to TRBJ2-3; perhaps TRBD1 as D (5 bases). V gave up 2 bases and J gave up 0 bases, with 9 bases separating them. Germline V gives CDR1 KGHSH, CDR2 LQKENI. The CDR3 consists of 15 residues. The CDR3 DNA is TGTGCCAGCTCACCAAGGGGTTCTAGCACAGATACGCAGTATTTT. This translates into CASSPRGSSTDTQYF.

The chain joins TRBV20-1 to TRBJ1-1; D is undetermined. CDR1 is DFQATT and CDR2 is SNEGSKA in the germline V gene (reference sequence). This CDR3 contains 13 residues. V gave up 1 base and J gave up 6 bases, with 12 bases separating them. The CDR3 region has the DNA TGCAGTGCTAGAGCCAGTTTTCGGTCTGAAGCTTTCTTT. Amino acids: CSARASFRSEAFF.

The rearrangement uses TRBV29-1 and TRBJ2-1; 9 bases line up with TRBD2. Germline lookup yields CDR1 SQVTM and CDR2 ANQGSEA. The CDR3 has 12 residues. V was clipped by 7 bases and J by 7 bases; unmatched bases: 5. CDR3 region: CSARLAVNEQFF. CDR3 in DNA: TGCAGCGCCCGACTAGCGGTAAATGAGCAGTTCTTC.

CDR3 bases: TGTGCCAGCAGCCCCGGGACAGGGATCTACGAGCAGTACTTC. The encoded protein is CASSPGTGIYEQYF. The V gene is TRBV7-1, the J gene TRBJ2-7, with 9 positions matching TRBD1. TRBV7-1 falls under the ORF class, with uncertain function. There are 14 residues in the CDR3. J was trimmed by 3 bases and V by 5 bases; bases with no gene match: 5.

This clonotype was counted only a few times. This chain uses TRBV4-3 with TRBJ2-3, with D hard to call. This CDR3 spans 16 amino acids. Germline assignment: CDR1 LGHNA and CDR2 YSLEER. V lost 3 bases to trimming and J lost 2 bases, with 15 bases between them. The CDR3 DNA is TGCGCCAGCAGCCAGAACTACCACGAATTCACAGATACGCAGTATTTT. The encoded protein is CASSQNYHEFTDTQYF.

V and J are TRBV28 and TRBJ1-2, with 8 positions matching TRBD1. J was trimmed by 8 bases and V by 6 bases; bases with no gene match: 14. The V gene's germline CDR1 is MDHEN and CDR2 SYDVKM. The CDR3 contains 15 residues. The CDR3 sequence is CASSDDIDRGGGYTF. DNA of the CDR3: TGTGCCAGCAGCGACGACATCGACAGGGGAGGAGGCTACACCTTC.

This clonotype has a handful of counts. The chain employs TRBV28 and TRBJ2-3; unclear D gene. V lost 1 base, J lost 2 bases, and 10 bases lay in between. Germline values: CDR1 MDHEN, CDR2 SYDVKM. The CDR3 has 15 residues. CDR3 coding DNA: TGTGCCAGCAGTTTATTGCAGGAGATCACAGATACGCAGTATTTT. It codes for CASSLLQEITDTQYF.

The J gene is TRBJ1-1, the V gene TRBV4-2, with unresolved D. The V gene's germline CDR1 is LGHNA and CDR2 YNFKEQ. The CDR3 covers 16 residues. Trimming removed 1 base at V and 0 bases at J, with 12 bases between. CDR3 sequence: CASSQGIGPMNTEAFF. The CDR3 coding sequence is TGTGCCAGCAGCCAAGGTATTGGGCCGATGAACACTGAAGCTTTCTTT.

V gene TRBV6-5 combines with J gene TRBJ1-5; 10 bases are a match to TRBD1. The germline V gene encodes CDR1 MNHEY and CDR2 SVGAGI. The CDR3 sequence is 16 residues long. V gave up 5 bases and J gave up 1 base; unmatched junction bases: 5. The CDR3 DNA follows: TGTGCCAGCAGTCCTCGACAGGGGGCAAGCAATCAGCCCCAGCATTTT. Its protein is CASSPRQGASNQPQHF.

This clonotype has a single count. The chain combines TRBV15 with TRBJ1-1, with TRBD1 matching 7 bases. This CDR3 spans 12 amino acids. Trimming removed 5 bases from V and 7 bases from J; junction bases left unmatched: 4. The germline V gene encodes CDR1 LNHNV and CDR2 YYDKDF (reference sequence). In nucleotides, the CDR3 is TGTGCCACCAGCCGTCCAGGGGGTGAAGCTTTCTTT. This codes for CATSRPGGEAFF.

The V gene is TRBV4-3, the J gene TRBJ1-1; no clear D. CDR3 length: 14 amino acids. CDR1 and CDR2 from the germline V gene are LGHNA and YSLEER. The ends were cut back, 0 bases at V and 6 bases at J, with 11 bases in the middle. DNA for the CDR3: TGCGCCAGCAGCCAAGATTTCGGGGTTCCTGAAGCTTTCTTT. Amino acid sequence: CASSQDFGVPEAFF.

This rearrangement joins TRBV4-3 to TRBJ1-5; maybe TRBD1 (6 bases). The CDR3 extends over 15 amino acids. V was shortened by 0 bases and J by 3 bases, with 9 bases between the two germline ends. CDR1 LGHNA and CDR2 YSLEER come from the germline V gene. DNA for the CDR3: TGCGCCAGCAGCCAAGATGCAGGGGCCAATCAGCCCCAGCATTTT. Amino acid sequence: CASSQDAGANQPQHF.

This clonotype was counted between two and nine times. The J gene is TRBJ1-4, the V gene TRBV2; maybe TRBD1 (5 bases). V lost 5 bases, J lost 6 bases, and 13 bases lay in between. Germline CDR1 reads SNHLY; CDR2 reads FYNNEI. This CDR3 has 14 residues. In DNA form, the CDR3 reads TGTGCCAGCAGTCCAGGGAGGAGGGATGAAAAACTGTTTTTT. Its translation: CASSPGRRDEKLFF.

The genes are TRBV7-2 and TRBJ2-1, with TRBD2 matching 9 bases. In germline, CDR1 is SGHTA, CDR2 FQGNSA. The CDR3 consists of 17 residues. V dropped 1 base and J dropped 5; count of bases not matched to a gene: 9. The CDR3 sequence: CASSLVFSTSGNNEQFF. DNA of the CDR3: TGTGCCAGCAGCTTAGTGTTCTCGACTAGCGGTAACAATGAGCAGTTCTTC.

This clonotype was seen a few times. The chain links TRBV9 to TRBJ1-6; D gene unclear. The germline V and J ends were trimmed by 3 bases and 2 bases, with 6 bases remaining between them. Germline V lookup: CDR1 SGDLS, CDR2 YYNGEE. The CDR3 contains 14 residues. CDR3 loop: CASSGGTYNSPLHF. The CDR3 coding sequence is TGTGCCAGCAGCGGGGGAACCTATAATTCACCCCTCCACTTT.

This chain links TRBV16 with TRBJ1-2, with D tentatively TRBD1 (5 bases). Trimming removed 4 bases at V and 0 bases at J, with 12 bases between. CDR3 length: 15 residues. Germline CDR1 KGHSY, CDR2 FQNENV. The CDR3 protein is CASSPPDSPNYGYTF. Here the CDR3 DNA reads TGTGCCAGCAGCCCCCCCGACAGTCCTAACTATGGCTACACCTTC.

The rearrangement links TRBV5-6 to TRBJ2-5; weak D call: TRBD2 (6 bases). CDR1 and CDR2 from the germline V gene are SGHDT and YYEEEE. CDR3 length: 17 amino acids. Trimming stripped 0 bases from V and 0 bases from J, with 15 bases between. The CDR3 sequence: CASSLVGSSGYQETQYF. Written as DNA, the CDR3 is TGTGCCAGCAGCTTGGTCGGCAGTAGCGGCTACCAAGAGACCCAGTACTTC. Full variable domain (remainder filled in from reference TRBV5-6 and TRBJ2-5): DAGVTQSPTHLIKTRGQQVTLRCSPKSGHDTVSWYQQALGQGPQFIFQYYEEEERQRGNFPDRFSGHQFPNYSSELNVNALLLGDSALYLCASSLVGSSGYQETQYFGPGTRLLVL.

This clonotype was picked up a small number of times. The CDR3 nucleotides are TGTGCCAGCAGCTCCCGGCGGGGGCCCCAGCATTTT. Amino acid sequence: CASSSRRGPQHF. V usage is TRBV7-2 and J usage is TRBJ1-5; unclear D gene. Germline assignment: CDR1 SGHTA and CDR2 FQGNSA. V gave up 4 bases and J gave up 9 bases, with 10 bases separating them. The CDR3 runs to 12 residues.

This rearrangement joins TRBV14 to TRBJ2-2; no reliable D call. The V end was cut by 1 base, the J end by 1 base, with 7 bases between. Germline CDR1 and CDR2: SGHDN and FVKESK. CDR3 length: 15 residues. Here the CDR3 reads CASSQVPGNTGELFF. The DNA for the CDR3 is TGTGCCAGCAGCCAAGTTCCTGGGAACACCGGGGAGCTGTTTTTT. The whole variable domain, filled in from reference TRBV14 and TRBJ2-2, reads EAGVTQFPSHSVIEKGQTVTLRCDPISGHDNLYWYRRVMGKEIKFLLHFVKESKQDESGMPNNRFLAERTGGTYSTLKVQPAELEDSGVYFCASSQVPGNTGELFFGEGSRLTVL.

This clonotype showed up just a few times. The chain is built from TRBV24-1 and TRBJ2-2; TRBD2 matches at 7 bases. Germline V lookup: CDR1 KGHDR, CDR2 SFDVKD. The CDR3 covers 17 residues. The V and J ends lost 2 bases and 6 bases, in that order; junction bases with no gene match: 11. CDR3 nucleotides: TGTGCCACCAGTGATTCCCCAGCGGGACTCTCTTCCGGGGAGCTGTTTTTT. The encoded protein is CATSDSPAGLSSGELFF.

In this sample, this clonotype turned up a few times. This sequence joins TRBV30 and TRBJ1-4; D ambiguous. V was shortened by 0 bases and J by 3 bases, with 8 bases between the two germline ends. Germline CDR1 and CDR2: GTSNPN and SVGIG (reference sequence). The CDR3 contains 14 residues. The CDR3 DNA reads as TGTGCCTGGAGTGTAGGGTCTGCTAATGAAAAACTGTTTTTT. This codes for CAWSVGSANEKLFF.

The rearrangement uses TRBV10-2 and TRBJ2-6; possible D gene TRBD1, 5 bases. This CDR3 spans 15 amino acids. V was pared by 6 bases and J by 2 bases, with 11 bases between. Germline-derived CDR1 and CDR2 are WSHSY and SAAADI. The CDR3 protein is CASSTTVTGANVLTF. The CDR3 DNA reads TGCGCCAGCAGCACGACAGTGACTGGGGCCAACGTCCTGACTTTC.

This clonotype was counted at least ten times. The rearrangement joins TRBV20-1 to TRBJ1-5; the D gene is possibly TRBD1 (5 bases). Germline V gene sequence: CDR1 DFQATT, CDR2 SNEGSKA (reference sequence). The CDR3 covers 15 residues. V lost 4 bases and J lost 5, with 18 bases in between. The CDR3 reads CSAKSGSGSDQPQHF. In nucleotides, the CDR3 is TGCAGTGCTAAGTCAGGTTCAGGGTCCGATCAGCCCCAGCATTTT.

The chain couples TRBV5-4 to TRBJ2-1; 9 bases match TRBD1. The CDR3 length is 15 residues. Germline V gene lookup returns CDR1 SGHNT and CDR2 YYREEE (reference sequence). Trimming at V came to 6 bases and at J to 7 bases, leaving 11 bases not matched to a gene. CDR3 nucleotide sequence: TGTGCCAGCACCCGCCGGGACAGGGCTGGTAATGAGCAGTTCTTC. This sequence encodes CASTRRDRAGNEQFF.

This clonotype turned up a few times. The CDR3 spells CSARNLAGLGYF. CDR3 nucleotides: TGCAGTGCTAGGAATCTAGCGGGGCTTGGGTATTTT. The chain joins TRBV20-1 to TRBJ2-3; 9 nucleotides line up with TRBD2. Germline V gene lookup returns CDR1 DFQATT and CDR2 SNEGSKA (reference sequence). The CDR3 contains 12 residues. The V segment lost 3 bases and the J segment 14 bases; nucleotides outside the gene matches: 9.

The chain is built from TRBV10-2 and TRBJ2-3; a possible D gene is TRBD1 (5 bases). The V end lost 5 bases, the J end lost 6 bases, and 21 bases lay between the germline ends. The V gene's germline CDR1 is WSHSY and CDR2 SAAADI. CDR3 length: 16 residues. Written as DNA, the CDR3 is TGCGCCAGCAGTCGGGCCGGGTTTGGGGCCGGGGATACGCAGTATTTT. It is translated as CASSRAGFGAGDTQYF.

The rearrangement uses TRBV2 and TRBJ1-1, with D tentatively TRBD1 (5 bases). Per the germline V gene, CDR1 is SNHLY and CDR2 is FYNNEI. The CDR3 totals 11 residues. V shed 6 bases and J shed 6 bases, with 8 bases lying between them. Here the CDR3 reads CASSRDAEAFF. CDR3 DNA sequence: TGTGCCAGCAGCCGGGACGCTGAAGCTTTCTTT. Full variable domain (missing parts from reference TRBV2 and TRBJ1-1): EPEVTQTPSHQVTQMGQEVILRCVPISNHLYFYWYRQILGQKVEFLVSFYNNEISEKSEIFDDQFSVERPDGSNFTLKIRSTKLEDSAMYFCASSRDAEAFFGQGTRLTVV.

The chain joins TRBV2 to TRBJ2-2; D remains ambiguous. Germline V gene lookup returns CDR1 SNHLY and CDR2 FYNNEI. CDR3 length equals 14 residues. V was clipped by 7 bases and J by 4 bases, with 13 bases between them. The CDR3 spells CASTLLGLTGELFF. For the CDR3, the DNA is TGTGCCAGCACCCTGCTGGGCCTCACCGGGGAGCTGTTTTTT.

Written as DNA, the CDR3 is TGCGCCAGCAGCCTAACAGGGTTCGGCCAGAATGAAAAACTGTTTTTT. It yields the protein CASSLTGFGQNEKLFF. The V call is TRBV5-1, the J call TRBJ1-4, with TRBD1 as a possible D gene (6 bases). Germline CDR1 SGHRS, CDR2 YFSETQ. V was pared by 4 bases and J by 5 bases, with 18 bases between. This CDR3 contains 16 residues.

This clonotype was observed a handful of times. This rearrangement joins TRBV6-5 to TRBJ2-1; D is perhaps TRBD2 (6 bases). This CDR3 has 14 residues. CDR1 MNHEY and CDR2 SVGAGI come from the germline V gene. V gave up 6 bases and J gave up 6 bases, with 15 bases separating them. The CDR3 bases are TGTGCCAGCAGCACTCGAGGGACTTCCAATGAGCAGTTCTTC. Translated, it gives CASSTRGTSNEQFF.

In its sample, this clonotype was seen a few times. The rearrangement links TRBV2 to TRBJ1-6, with D unclear. The CDR3 runs to 14 residues. Germline V gene lookup returns CDR1 SNHLY and CDR2 FYNNEI. The V end was cut by 4 bases, the J end by 9 bases, with 13 bases between. The CDR3 nucleotides read TGTGCCAGCAGTGCTCCGAGAACCGCTTCACCCCTCCACTTT. This sequence encodes CASSAPRTASPLHF.